This T cell receptor beta chain emerged from a study of T cell responses to AZD1222 COVID-19 vaccine. Overall study findings and caveats: Once two AZD1222 doses were given, Spike-specific TCR breadth and depth went up. Among vaccine-associated CD4 TCRs, coverage spanned spike, with dominance at 160-218 and 743-854.

V trimming: 0 bases; J trimming: 5 bases; junction bases outside the gene matches: 14. This CDR3 is 19 amino acids long. Germline assignment: CDR1 LGHNA and CDR2 YNFKEQ. Of note for this clone: Its antigen remains unknown.

Repertoires were generated with immunoSEQ multiplex PCR, while TCRdb's copy carries only in-frame clones and drops some. The table records approximately 120,000 clones, about 87% of them present only once. This chain links TRBV4-2 with TRBJ2-1; 9 nucleotides agree with TRBD2. Specimen: peripheral blood, collected on day 0 of AZD1222 vaccination. This clonotype was sampled from an adult in good health. The CDR3 region has the DNA TGTGCCAGCAGCCAAGATGGTAGCGGGGGCTCGGGTGGGCACAATGAGCAGTTCTTC. This encodes CASSQDGSGGSGGHNEQFF.